Shown below are 5 T cell receptor beta chains from a single sample sequenced in a study of blood T cell repertoires in COVID-19. This table comes from immunoSEQ multiplex PCR, and its TCRdb copy is limited to in-frame clones, with some not included. The table includes approximately 120,000 clones, around 76% detected once. The sequenced material came from peripheral blood. The receptors stem from a man aged 80 or over with COVID-19, enrolled during active disease.

In its sample, this clone was seen once. The CDR3 DNA reads as TGTGCCAGCAGTCCGACAGGGGAATATGGCTACACCTTC. Its translation is CASSPTGEYGYTF. The chain has TRBV28 and TRBJ1-2; 8 nucleotides agree with TRBD1. The J segment lost 5 bases and the V segment lost 5 bases, leaving 4 bases of the junction unmatched. This CDR3 has 13 amino acids. Germline V lookup: CDR1 MDHEN, CDR2 SYDVKM.

The CDR3: CAIRAQGDQPQHF. The CDR3 nucleotides read TGTGCCATCAGGGCCCAGGGGGATCAGCCCCAGCATTTT. V is TRBV10-3 and J is TRBJ1-5; 7 bases are a match to TRBD1. V was pared by 6 bases and J by 5 bases, with 4 bases of the junction left unmatched. Germline V gene data show CDR1 as ENHRY and CDR2 as SYGVKD. The CDR3 totals 13 residues.

The chain couples TRBV7-2 to TRBJ2-2; D might be TRBD2 (6 bases). The V gene lost 5 bases and the J gene lost 7 bases, with 20 bases spanning the gap. Germline CDR1 SGHTA, CDR2 FQGNSA. The CDR3 consists of 16 residues. This CDR3 reads CASSRRMRGLGGELFF. CDR3 DNA sequence: TGTGCCAGCAGCCGCAGGATGAGGGGACTGGGCGGGGAGCTGTTTTTT.

The CDR3 bases are TGTGCCAGCAGCGCCCACAGGGTACCTGAAGCTTTCTTT. As protein: CASSAHRVPEAFF. This sequence joins TRBV11-2 and TRBJ1-1; the D gene is possibly TRBD1 (6 bases). This CDR3 has 13 amino acids. V gave up 5 bases and J gave up 6 bases, with 13 bases separating them. Germline CDR1 SGHAT, CDR2 FQNNGV.

The chain recombines TRBV5-1 with TRBJ2-2; D unclear. The CDR3 extends over 12 amino acids. Trimming removed 0 bases at V and 6 bases at J, with 3 bases between. Germline values: CDR1 SGHRS, CDR2 YFSETQ. As DNA, the CDR3 is TGCGCCAGCAGCTTGGTAGCCGGGGAGCTGTTTTTT. Amino acid sequence: CASSLVAGELFF.